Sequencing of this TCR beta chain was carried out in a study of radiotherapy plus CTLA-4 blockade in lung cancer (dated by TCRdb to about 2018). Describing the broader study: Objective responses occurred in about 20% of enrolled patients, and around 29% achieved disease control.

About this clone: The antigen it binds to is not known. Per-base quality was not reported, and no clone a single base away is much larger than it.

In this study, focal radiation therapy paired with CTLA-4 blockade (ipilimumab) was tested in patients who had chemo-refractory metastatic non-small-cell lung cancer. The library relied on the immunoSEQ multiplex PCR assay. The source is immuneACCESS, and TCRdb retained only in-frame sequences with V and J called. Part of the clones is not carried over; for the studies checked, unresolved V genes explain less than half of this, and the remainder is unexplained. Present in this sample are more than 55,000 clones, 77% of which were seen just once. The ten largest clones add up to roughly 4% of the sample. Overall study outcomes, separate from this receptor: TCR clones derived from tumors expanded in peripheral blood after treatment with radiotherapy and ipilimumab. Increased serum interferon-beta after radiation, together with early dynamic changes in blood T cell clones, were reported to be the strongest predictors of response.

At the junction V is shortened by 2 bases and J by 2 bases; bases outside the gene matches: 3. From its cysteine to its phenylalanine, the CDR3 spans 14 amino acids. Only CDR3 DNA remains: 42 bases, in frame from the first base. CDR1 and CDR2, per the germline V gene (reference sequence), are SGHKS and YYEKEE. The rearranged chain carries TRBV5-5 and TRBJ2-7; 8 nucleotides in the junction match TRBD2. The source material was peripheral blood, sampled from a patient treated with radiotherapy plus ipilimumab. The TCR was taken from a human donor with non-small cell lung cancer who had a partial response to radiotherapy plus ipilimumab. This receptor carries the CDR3 CASSLAGAPYEQYF. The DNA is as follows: TGTGCCAGCAGCTTAGCGGGGGCCCCCTACGAGCAGTACTTC.